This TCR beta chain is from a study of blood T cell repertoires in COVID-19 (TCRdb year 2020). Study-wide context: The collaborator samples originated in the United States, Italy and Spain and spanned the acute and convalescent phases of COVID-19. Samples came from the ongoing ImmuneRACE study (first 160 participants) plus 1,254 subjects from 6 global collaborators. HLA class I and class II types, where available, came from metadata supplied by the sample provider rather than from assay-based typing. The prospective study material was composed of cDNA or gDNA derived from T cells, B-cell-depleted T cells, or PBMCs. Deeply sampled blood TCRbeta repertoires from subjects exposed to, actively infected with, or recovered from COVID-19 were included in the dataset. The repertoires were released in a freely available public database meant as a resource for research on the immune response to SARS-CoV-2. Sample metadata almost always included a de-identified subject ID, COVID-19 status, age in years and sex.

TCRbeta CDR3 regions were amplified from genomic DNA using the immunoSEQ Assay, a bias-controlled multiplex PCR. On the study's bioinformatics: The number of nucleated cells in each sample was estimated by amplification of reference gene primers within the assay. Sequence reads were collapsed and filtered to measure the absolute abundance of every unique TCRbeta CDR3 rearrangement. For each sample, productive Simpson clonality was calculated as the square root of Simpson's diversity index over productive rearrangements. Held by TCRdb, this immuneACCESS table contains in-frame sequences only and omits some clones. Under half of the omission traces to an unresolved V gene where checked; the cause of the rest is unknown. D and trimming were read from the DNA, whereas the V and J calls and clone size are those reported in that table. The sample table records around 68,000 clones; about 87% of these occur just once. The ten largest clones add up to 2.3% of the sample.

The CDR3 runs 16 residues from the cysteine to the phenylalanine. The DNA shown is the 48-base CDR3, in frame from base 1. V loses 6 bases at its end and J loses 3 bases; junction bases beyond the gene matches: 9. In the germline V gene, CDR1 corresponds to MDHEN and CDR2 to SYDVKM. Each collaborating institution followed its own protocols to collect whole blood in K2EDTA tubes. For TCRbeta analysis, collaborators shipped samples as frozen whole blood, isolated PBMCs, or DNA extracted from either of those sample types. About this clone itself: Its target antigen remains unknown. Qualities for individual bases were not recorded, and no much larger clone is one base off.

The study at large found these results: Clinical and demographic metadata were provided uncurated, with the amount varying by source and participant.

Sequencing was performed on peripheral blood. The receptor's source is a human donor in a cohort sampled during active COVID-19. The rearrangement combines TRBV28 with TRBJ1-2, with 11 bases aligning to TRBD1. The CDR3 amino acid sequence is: CASRQPPGQGDYGYTF. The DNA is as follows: TGTGCCAGCAGACAACCTCCGGGACAGGGGGACTATGGCTACACCTTC.